Detailed here is one T cell receptor (beta chain). The target antigen is unknown. Both 60 Vbeta primers and 13 Jbeta primers went into the PCR. Here immunoSEQ multiplex PCR was the method, and the copy in TCRdb shows in-frame clones only, minus some. The sample holds 100,000 or so clones, around 85% seen once. The source of the sample is a study of cytomegalovirus exposure and HLA in healthy donors. This CDR3 contains 19 residues. The germline V gene encodes CDR1 MGHRA and CDR2 YSYEKL. V was clipped by 1 base and J by 6 bases, with 26 bases between them. General study points: The authors later found HLA-associated TCR beta chains more clonally expanded than equally common others. A few of the chains that were CMV-associated were confirmed in vitro to be specific for CMV antigens. Of the V segments, some could not be distinguished, including TRBV6-2 and TRBV6-3, and were excluded. Highly shared variants forming one cluster were likely a sequencing artifact.

The receptor's source is a man between 25 and 39 years old in good health and CMV-seropositive. Sequencing input: PBMCs. The V and J genes are TRBV4-1 and TRBJ2-3; D is uncertain. CDR3 coding DNA: TGCGCCAGCAGCCAAGGCCCCCTCCGGGTTACCCCCTATCCGGATACGCAGTATTTT. This sequence encodes CASSQGPLRVTPYPDTQYF.